The present T cell receptor beta chain was sequenced within a study of shared T cell receptors in the human thymus (dated by TCRdb to 2020 to 2023). About the study as a whole: The study examined how the human thymus generates shared, self-reactive T-cell receptor alpha chains.

The library was generated by the immunoSEQ multiplex PCR assay. TCRdb stores this immuneACCESS table with in-frame sequences only. Part of the clones is absent; in the studies checked, under half of the shortfall reflects unresolved V genes, and no reason is known for the rest. The sample data list 55,000 to 75,000 clones, and nearly 95% of these were observed just once. Less than 0.04% of the sample goes to the ten largest clones. Concerning this clone itself: What antigen it recognizes has not been identified. Base qualities are not recorded, but no much larger clone differs from it by a single base.

Measured from the cysteine to the phenylalanine, the CDR3 is 16 residues long. Kept here is only the CDR3 DNA, which spans 48 bases and is read in frame from base 1. Trimming accounts for 3 bases at V and 2 bases at J, while the number of junction bases matched to no gene is 8. Reading the germline V gene gives CDR1 MNHEY and CDR2 SVGAGI. This receptor chain uses TRBV6-5 and TRBJ2-7; TRBD1 lines up with 9 middle nucleotides. Specimen: thymocytes. The sequence came from a human donor. In nucleotide form, the sequence is TGTGCCAGCAGTTATTTCGGGACAGGGTTAACCTACGAGCAGTACTTC. Translated, this is CASSYFGTGLTYEQYF.